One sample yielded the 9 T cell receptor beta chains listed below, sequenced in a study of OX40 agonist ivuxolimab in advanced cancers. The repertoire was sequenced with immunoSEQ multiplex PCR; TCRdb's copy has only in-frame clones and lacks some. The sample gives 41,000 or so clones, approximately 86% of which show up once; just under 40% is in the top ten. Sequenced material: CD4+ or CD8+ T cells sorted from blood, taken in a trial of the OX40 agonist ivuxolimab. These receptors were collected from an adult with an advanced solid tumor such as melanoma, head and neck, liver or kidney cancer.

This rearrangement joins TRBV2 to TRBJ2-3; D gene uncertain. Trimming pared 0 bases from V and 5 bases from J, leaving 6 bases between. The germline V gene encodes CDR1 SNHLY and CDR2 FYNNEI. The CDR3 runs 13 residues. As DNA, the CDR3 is TGTGCCAGCAGTGAAGCCCCCATAGATACGCAGTATTTT. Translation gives CASSEAPIDTQYF.

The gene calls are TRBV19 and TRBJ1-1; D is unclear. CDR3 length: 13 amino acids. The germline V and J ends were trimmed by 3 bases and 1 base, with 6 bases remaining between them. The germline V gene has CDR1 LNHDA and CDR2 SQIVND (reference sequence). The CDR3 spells CASSMWENTEAFF. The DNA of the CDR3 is TGTGCCAGTAGTATGTGGGAGAACACTGAAGCTTTCTTT.

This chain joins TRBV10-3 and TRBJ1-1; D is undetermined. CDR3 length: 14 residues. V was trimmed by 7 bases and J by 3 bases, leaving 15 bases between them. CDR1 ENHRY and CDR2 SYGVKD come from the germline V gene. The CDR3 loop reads CAITPLGRDTEAFF. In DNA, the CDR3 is TGTGCCATCACTCCACTAGGGCGGGACACTGAAGCTTTCTTT.

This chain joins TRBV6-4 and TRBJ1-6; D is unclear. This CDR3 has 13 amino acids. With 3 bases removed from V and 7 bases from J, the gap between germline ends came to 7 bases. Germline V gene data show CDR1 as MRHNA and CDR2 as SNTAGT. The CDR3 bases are TGTGCCAGCAGTGAACACCCAAATTCACCCCTCCACTTT. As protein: CASSEHPNSPLHF.

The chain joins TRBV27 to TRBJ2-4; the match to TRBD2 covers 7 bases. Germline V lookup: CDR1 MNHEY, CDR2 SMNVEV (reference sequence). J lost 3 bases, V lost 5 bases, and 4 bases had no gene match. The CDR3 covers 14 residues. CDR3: CASSQRGVKNIQYF. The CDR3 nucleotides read TGTGCCAGCAGTCAACGGGGGGTCAAAAACATTCAGTACTTC.

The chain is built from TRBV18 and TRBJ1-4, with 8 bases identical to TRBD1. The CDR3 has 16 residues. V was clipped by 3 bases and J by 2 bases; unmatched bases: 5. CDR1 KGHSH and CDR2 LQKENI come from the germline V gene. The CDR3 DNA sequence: TGTGCCAGCTCACCGCAGGGGGCTGTCACTAATGAAAAACTGTTTTTT. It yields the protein CASSPQGAVTNEKLFF.

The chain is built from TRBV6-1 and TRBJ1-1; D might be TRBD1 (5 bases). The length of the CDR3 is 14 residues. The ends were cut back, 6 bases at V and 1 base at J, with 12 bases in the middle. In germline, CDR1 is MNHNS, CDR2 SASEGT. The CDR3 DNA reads TGTGCCAGCAGAGAGGGGTCGGGGAACACTGAAGCTTTCTTT. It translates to CASREGSGNTEAFF.

The CDR3 loop is CAWSVTSGWAYEQYF. CDR3 in DNA: TGTGCCTGGAGTGTAACTAGCGGGTGGGCCTACGAGCAGTACTTC. This chain joins TRBV30 and TRBJ2-7; 9 positions agree with TRBD2. The length of the CDR3 is 15 residues. Germline CDR1 is GTSNPN and CDR2 is SVGIG (reference sequence). V shed 0 bases, J shed 2 bases, and the junction held 5 bases outside the gene matches.

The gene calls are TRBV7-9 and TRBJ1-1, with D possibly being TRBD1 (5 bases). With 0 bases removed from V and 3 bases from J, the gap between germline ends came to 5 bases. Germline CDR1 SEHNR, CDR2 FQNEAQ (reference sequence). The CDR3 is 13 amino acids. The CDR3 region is CASSLAGDTEAFF. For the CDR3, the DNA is TGTGCCAGCAGCTTAGCAGGGGACACTGAAGCTTTCTTT.